The T cell receptor beta chain described here comes from a study of OX40 agonist ivuxolimab in advanced cancers. Overall study context: Three patients responded partially, comprising one with hepatocellular carcinoma and two with cutaneous melanoma.

Notes on this clone: The antigen remains unidentified.

Assay used: immunoSEQ multiplex PCR; TCRdb lists only in-frame clones, some missing. This table holds over 60,000 clones, about 91% found once. Points from the study as a whole: More expanded clones were found, on average, in CD8+ than in CD4+ T cells.

The receptor comes from an adult with an advanced solid tumor such as melanoma, head and neck, liver or kidney cancer. The sequencing here drew on CD4+ or CD8+ T cells sorted from blood, taken in a trial of the OX40 agonist ivuxolimab.

Here the CDR3 reads CASRKQGPNTEAFF. The CDR3 coding sequence is TGTGCCAGCAGAAAACAGGGGCCGAACACTGAAGCTTTCTTT. This sequence joins TRBV2 and TRBJ1-1; 7 bases line up with TRBD1. CDR3 length equals 14 residues. V lost 6 bases to trimming and J lost 1 base; unmatched junction nucleotides: 5. In germline, CDR1 is SNHLY, CDR2 FYNNEI. The whole variable domain, remainder taken from reference TRBV2 and TRBJ1-1, is EPEVTQTPSHQVTQMGQEVILRCVPISNHLYFYWYRQILGQKVEFLVSFYNNEISEKSEIFDDQFSVERPDGSNFTLKIRSTKLEDSAMYFCASRKQGPNTEAFFGQGTRLTVV.